This is a list of T cell receptor beta chains from one sample in a study of blood T cell repertoires in COVID-19. Generated by immunoSEQ multiplex PCR, the TCRdb table keeps only in-frame clones and is missing some. The sample consists of about 200,000 clones, about 88% of them appearing once. Sequencing used peripheral blood. The source of these receptors is an elderly woman with acute or convalescent COVID-19. The conserved cysteine and the conserved F or W are not part of the CDR3 here.

TRBV27	TRBJ1-5	ASSDAGQGYQPQH
TRBV7-9	TRBJ1-4	ASSLSDSNEKLF
TRBV19	TRBJ2-7	ASSMFSSIAYEQY
TRBV20-1	TRBJ2-1	SASRGNEQF
TRBV12-5	TRBJ2-7	ASATGGGSSYEQY
TRBV6-6	TRBJ2-1	ASSPTGRRSYNEQF
TRBV6-5	TRBJ2-7	ASSWLAGHEQY
TRBV3-1/TRBV3-2	TRBJ1-1	ASSHHAGGTEAF
TRBV6-5	TRBJ2-1	ASSYSLANNEQF
TRBV24-1	TRBJ2-3	ATSAIGEASTDTQY
TRBV6-5	TRBJ2-1	ASNRESNEQF
TRBV7-9	TRBJ2-2	ASSPGLAETNTGELF
TRBV7-2	TRBJ2-7	ASSLVAWREGGEQY
TRBV18	TRBJ1-2	ASSLAAATVPPGYT
TRBV7-3	TRBJ1-1	ASSSGIRGHENTEAF
TRBV15	TRBJ2-5	ATSKGRRQETQY
TRBV3-1/TRBV3-2	TRBJ2-5	ASSLSGLQSETQY
TRBV10-3	TRBJ2-2	AISESGLQNTGELF
TRBV2	TRBJ2-1	ASTPDRGDEQF
TRBV7-9	TRBJ1-1	ASSLAGAEAF
TRBV3-1/TRBV3-2	TRBJ2-2	ASSQDLGRGPNTGELF
TRBV5-1	TRBJ2-2	ASSVTGGATGELF
TRBV28	TRBJ1-2	ASSVQGTYGYT
TRBV7-2	TRBJ2-7	ASSRGRENEQY
TRBV18	TRBJ2-7	ASSRAAGRYEQY
TRBV20-1	TRBJ1-1	SASRKGRTEAF
TRBV29-1	TRBJ1-1	SIYRDVNTEAF
TRBV30	TRBJ1-4	AWSGLDRGYEKLF
TRBV7-8	TRBJ1-5	ASSLVGRGQPQH
TRBV7-6	TRBJ1-4	ASSLRGSGANEKLF
TRBV9	TRBJ2-3	ASSPGRGGRADTDTQY
TRBV4-3	TRBJ1-5	ASSHTGGYQPQH
TRBV6-5	TRBJ2-2	ATLTSIGTGELF
TRBV5-5	TRBJ1-3	ASSLAGGAGNTIY
TRBV9	TRBJ2-7	ASSVGVTSGVLGSYEQY
TRBV30	TRBJ1-1	AWMGVRGGYTEAF
TRBV7-2	TRBJ1-2	ASSFSVGLYGYT
TRBV28	TRBJ1-2	ASSLWGQVENGYT
TRBV7-2	TRBJ2-1	ASSLLPVDEQF
TRBV7-2	TRBJ1-3	ASSQEGATGNTIY
TRBV18	TRBJ1-5	ASSPRYGTGNQPQH
TRBV10-3	TRBJ2-6	AISEWGGNSGANVLT
TRBV28	TRBJ2-3	ASSSYGGDSSRLAHEDTQY
TRBV5-1	TRBJ1-1	ASSPRQFTEAF